The 8 T cell receptor beta chains in this list originate from one sample, sequenced in a study of cytomegalovirus exposure and HLA in healthy donors. PCR used 60 Vbeta primers and 13 Jbeta primers. Assay: immunoSEQ multiplex PCR; the TCRdb copy retains only in-frame clones and omits some. The sample consists of some 160,000 clones, roughly 80% of them appearing once. What was sequenced was PBMCs. The receptors were gathered from a male donor in good health and CMV-seronegative.

The CDR3 here is CASSPPGVQETQYF. The CDR3 nucleotides are TGTGCCAGCAGCCCCCCGGGGGTCCAAGAGACCCAGTACTTC. The gene calls are TRBV28 and TRBJ2-5, with D possibly being TRBD2 (6 bases). This CDR3 comprises 14 residues. V gave up 6 bases and J gave up 1 base, with 12 bases separating them. Germline V gene data show CDR1 as MDHEN and CDR2 as SYDVKM. The full variable domain, with the rest looked up from reference TRBV28 and TRBJ2-5, is DVKVTQSSRYLVKRTGEKVFLECVQDMDHENMFWYRQDPGLGLRLIYFSYDVKMKEKGDIPEGYSVSREKKERFSLILESASTNQTSMYLCASSPPGVQETQYFGPGTRLLVL.

The chain combines TRBV18 with TRBJ1-1; 10 nucleotides line up with TRBD1. This CDR3 spans 14 amino acids. Trimming cost V 0 bases and J 6 bases; bases outside gene matches: 1. The germline V gene has CDR1 KGHSH and CDR2 LQKENI. The CDR3 loop reads CASSPPTGGPEAFF. CDR3 nucleotide sequence: TGTGCCAGCTCACCACCGACAGGGGGCCCTGAAGCTTTCTTT.

The rearrangement links TRBV18 to TRBJ1-2; possibly TRBD1 for D (5 bases). CDR3 length: 14 residues. The V gene lost 3 bases and the J gene lost 4 bases, with 12 bases spanning the gap. Germline loops: CDR1 KGHSH, CDR2 LQKENI. CDR3 coding DNA: TGTGCCAGCTCACCCGAGACAGAGTTCTATGGCTACACCTTC. This codes for CASSPETEFYGYTF.

V and J are TRBV15 and TRBJ2-3; a weak D match, TRBD1 (5 bases). V lost 1 base to trimming and J lost 2 bases, with 10 bases between them. Germline V gene data show CDR1 as LNHNV and CDR2 as YYDKDF (reference sequence). The CDR3 is 15 amino acids. The CDR3 nucleotides read TGTGCCACCAGCAGAGGACAGCGAGACACAGATACGCAGTATTTT. Its protein is CATSRGQRDTDTQYF.

The chain employs TRBV5-4 and TRBJ2-1; the match to TRBD2 covers 11 bases. Germline assignment: CDR1 SGHNT and CDR2 YYREEE (reference sequence). The ends lost 0 bases at V and 6 bases at J; junction bases unmatched: 5. This CDR3 is 16 amino acids long. The CDR3 nucleotides read TGTGCCAGCAGCTTGGCCACTAGCGGGAGAAGCAATGAGCAGTTCTTC. Translating it yields CASSLATSGRSNEQFF.

The V and J genes are TRBV18 and TRBJ1-4, with a tentative D call TRBD1 (5 bases). The CDR3 covers 15 residues. V lost 3 bases and J lost 5, with 13 bases in between. Germline CDR1 KGHSH, CDR2 LQKENI. CDR3 bases: TGTGCCAGCTCACCGGGGCGACAGCCAAATGAAAAACTGTTTTTT. Its protein product is CASSPGRQPNEKLFF.

The rearrangement uses TRBV28 and TRBJ2-3; 8 nucleotides agree with TRBD1. J lost 4 bases, V lost 4 bases, and 4 bases had no gene match. The CDR3 runs to 14 residues. The V gene's germline CDR1 is MDHEN and CDR2 SYDVKM. CDR3 protein: CASSSGQGSDTQYF. The CDR3 DNA sequence: TGTGCCAGCAGTTCAGGACAGGGATCAGATACGCAGTATTTT.

The chain uses TRBV4-1 and TRBJ2-3; 11 bases are a match to TRBD1. The length of the CDR3 is 17 residues. Germline CDR1 is MGHRA and CDR2 is YSYEKL. V lost 0 bases, J lost 4 bases, and 6 bases stayed unmatched. CDR3 DNA sequence: TGCGCCAGCAGCCAAGAAGGACCGGGACAGGGGGCAGATACGCAGTATTTT. This sequence encodes CASSQEGPGQGADTQYF.